The entry below gives a single T cell receptor (beta chain) sequence along with its context. As yet, its antigen is unknown. The sample is drawn from a study of siplizumab effects on memory and regulatory T cells. TCR templates numbering 75,000 to 100,000 were assayed per sample. Repertoires were generated with immunoSEQ multiplex PCR, while TCRdb's copy carries only in-frame clones and drops some. The sample yields some 120,000 clones, around 94% seen once. This CDR3 region has 13 residues. CDR1 MNHEY and CDR2 SVGAGI come from the germline V gene. The germline V and J ends were trimmed by 5 bases and 2 bases, with 9 bases remaining between them. The study's findings and limits: Assignment to unstimulated subsets succeeded for only a minor fraction of the alloreactive clones. Suppressive capability of dividing Tregs from siplizumab cultures went unverified.

The chain carries TRBV6-5 and TRBJ2-5, with D possibly TRBD2 on 5 matching bases. The material sequenced was non-Treg CD4+ T cells sorted from blood. This receptor was identified in a human donor in good health. CDR3 sequence: CASSTRGQETQYF. The DNA of the CDR3 is TGTGCCAGCAGTACGCGCGGGCAAGAGACCCAGTACTTC.